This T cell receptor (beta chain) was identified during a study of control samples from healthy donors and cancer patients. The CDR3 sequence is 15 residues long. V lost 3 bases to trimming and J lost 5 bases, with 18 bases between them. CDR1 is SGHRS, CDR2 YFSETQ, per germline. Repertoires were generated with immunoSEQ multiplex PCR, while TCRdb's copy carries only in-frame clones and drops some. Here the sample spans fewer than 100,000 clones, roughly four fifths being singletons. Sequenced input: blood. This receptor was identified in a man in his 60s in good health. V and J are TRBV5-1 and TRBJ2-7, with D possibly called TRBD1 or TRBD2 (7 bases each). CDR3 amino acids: CASSSSGGGGDEQYF. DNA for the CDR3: TGCGCCAGCAGCTCCTCAGGGGGGGGCGGCGACGAGCAGTACTTC.